This TCR beta chain was sequenced during a study of shared clonotypes between healthy human individuals. About the study: Aged between 18 and 49, the donors were two women and a few men.

The V end was cut by 1 base, the J end by 2 bases, with 8 bases between. This CDR3 contains 14 residues. CDR1 SGHNT and CDR2 YYREEE come from the germline V gene (reference sequence). Terminally differentiated effector memory CD45RA+ cells were left out of the naive CD8 fraction, which was CD45RO-negative and positively selected for CCR7. Over several immunoSEQ plates, each subset's genomic DNA was distributed in even portions. Measured with immunoSEQ multiplex PCR; TCRdb has only the in-frame clones, and not every one. The data show about 2.1 million clones, 93% seen once. The sequence came from a man aged 18 to 29 in good health. Some clones in this sample may be carry-over from other donors' samples. The rearrangement uses TRBV5-4 and TRBJ2-3; D not resolved. Sequenced: naive CD8+ T cells from PBMCs. CDR3 region: CASSLLKHTDTQYF. CDR3 coding DNA: TGTGCCAGCAGCTTGCTAAAACACACAGATACGCAGTATTTT.